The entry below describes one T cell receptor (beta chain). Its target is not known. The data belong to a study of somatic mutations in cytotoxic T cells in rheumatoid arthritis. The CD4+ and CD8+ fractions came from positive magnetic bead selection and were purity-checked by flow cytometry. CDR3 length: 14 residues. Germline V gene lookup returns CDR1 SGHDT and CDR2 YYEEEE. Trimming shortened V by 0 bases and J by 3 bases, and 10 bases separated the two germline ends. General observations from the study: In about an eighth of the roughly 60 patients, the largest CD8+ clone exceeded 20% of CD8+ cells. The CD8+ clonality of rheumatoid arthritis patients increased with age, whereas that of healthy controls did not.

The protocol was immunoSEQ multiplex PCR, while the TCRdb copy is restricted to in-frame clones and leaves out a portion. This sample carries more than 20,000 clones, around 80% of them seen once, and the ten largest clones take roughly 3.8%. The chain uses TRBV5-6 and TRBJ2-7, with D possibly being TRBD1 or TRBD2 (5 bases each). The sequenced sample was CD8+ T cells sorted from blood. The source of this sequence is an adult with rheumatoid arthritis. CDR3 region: CASSLAGTDYEQYF. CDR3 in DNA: TGTGCCAGCAGCTTGGCCGGGACGGACTACGAGCAGTACTTC.